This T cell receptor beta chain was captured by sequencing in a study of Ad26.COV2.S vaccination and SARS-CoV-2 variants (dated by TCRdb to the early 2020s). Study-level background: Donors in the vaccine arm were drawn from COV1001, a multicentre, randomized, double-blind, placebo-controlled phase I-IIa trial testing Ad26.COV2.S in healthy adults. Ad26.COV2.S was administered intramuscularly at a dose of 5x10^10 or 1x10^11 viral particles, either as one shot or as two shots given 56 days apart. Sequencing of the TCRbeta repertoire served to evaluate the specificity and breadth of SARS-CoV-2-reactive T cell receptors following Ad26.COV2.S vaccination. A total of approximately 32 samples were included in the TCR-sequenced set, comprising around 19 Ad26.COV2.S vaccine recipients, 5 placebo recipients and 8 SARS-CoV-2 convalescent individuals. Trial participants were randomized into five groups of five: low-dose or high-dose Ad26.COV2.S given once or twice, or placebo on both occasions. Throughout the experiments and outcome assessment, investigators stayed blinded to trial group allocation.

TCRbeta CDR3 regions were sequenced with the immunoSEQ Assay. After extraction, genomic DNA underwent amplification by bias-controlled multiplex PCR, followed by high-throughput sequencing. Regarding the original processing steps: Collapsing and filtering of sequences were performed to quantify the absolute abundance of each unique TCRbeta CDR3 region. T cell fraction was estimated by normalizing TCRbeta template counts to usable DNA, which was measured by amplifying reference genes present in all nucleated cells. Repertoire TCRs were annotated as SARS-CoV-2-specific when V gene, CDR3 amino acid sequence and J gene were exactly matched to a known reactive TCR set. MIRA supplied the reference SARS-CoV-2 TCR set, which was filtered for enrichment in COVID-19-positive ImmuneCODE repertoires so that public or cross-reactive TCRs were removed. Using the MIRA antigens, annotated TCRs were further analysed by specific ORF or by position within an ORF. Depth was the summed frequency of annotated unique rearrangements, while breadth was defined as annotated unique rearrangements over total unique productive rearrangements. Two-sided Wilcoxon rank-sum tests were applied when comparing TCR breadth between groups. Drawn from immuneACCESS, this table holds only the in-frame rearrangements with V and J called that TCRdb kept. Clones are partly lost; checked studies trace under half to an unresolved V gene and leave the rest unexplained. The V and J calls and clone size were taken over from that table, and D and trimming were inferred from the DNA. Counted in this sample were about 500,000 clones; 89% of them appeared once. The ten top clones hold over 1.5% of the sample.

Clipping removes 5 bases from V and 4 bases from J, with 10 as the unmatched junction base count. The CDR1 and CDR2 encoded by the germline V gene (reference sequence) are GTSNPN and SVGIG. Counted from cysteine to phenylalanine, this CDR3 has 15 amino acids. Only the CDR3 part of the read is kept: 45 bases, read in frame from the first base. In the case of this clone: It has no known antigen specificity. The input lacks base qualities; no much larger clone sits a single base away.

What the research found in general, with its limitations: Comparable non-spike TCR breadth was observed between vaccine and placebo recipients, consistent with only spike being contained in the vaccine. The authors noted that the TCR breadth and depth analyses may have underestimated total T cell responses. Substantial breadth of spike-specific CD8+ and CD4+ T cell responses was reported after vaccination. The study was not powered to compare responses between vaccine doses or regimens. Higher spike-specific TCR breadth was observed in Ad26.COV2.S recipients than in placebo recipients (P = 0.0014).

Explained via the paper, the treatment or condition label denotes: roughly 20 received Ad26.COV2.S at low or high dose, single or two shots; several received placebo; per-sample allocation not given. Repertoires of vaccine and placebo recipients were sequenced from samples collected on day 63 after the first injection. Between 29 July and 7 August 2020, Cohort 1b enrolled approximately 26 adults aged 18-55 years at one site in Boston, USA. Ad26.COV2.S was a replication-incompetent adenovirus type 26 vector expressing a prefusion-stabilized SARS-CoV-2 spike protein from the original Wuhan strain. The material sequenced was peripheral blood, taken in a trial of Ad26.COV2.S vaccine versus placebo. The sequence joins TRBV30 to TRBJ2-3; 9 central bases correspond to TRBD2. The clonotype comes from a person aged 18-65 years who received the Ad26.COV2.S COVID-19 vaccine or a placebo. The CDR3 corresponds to CAWEIAGVRADTQYF. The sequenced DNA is TGTGCCTGGGAAATAGCGGGGGTGCGGGCAGATACGCAGTATTTT.